The rows below give T cell receptor beta chains drawn from one sample of a study of Ad26.COV2.S vaccination and SARS-CoV-2 variants. Clones were sequenced by immunoSEQ multiplex PCR, and TCRdb holds only the in-frame ones, with some missing. The sample shows approximately 300,000 clones, about 86% of them seen only once. The sample was peripheral blood, taken in a trial of Ad26.COV2.S vaccine versus placebo. These receptors were collected from a person between 18 and 59 years old who received the Ad26.COV2.S COVID-19 vaccine or a placebo. CDR3s include the opening cysteine and the closing phenylalanine or tryptophan. D genes are given only for firm matches. Clone size is given for some rows only: seen once, a few or many times, or a class if the clone is expanded.

V gene	clone size	D gene	J gene	CDR3 DNA	CDR3 protein
TRBV4-3	NA	NA	TRBJ2-7	TGCGCCAGCAGCCAAGATTTTAACACTTTCTACGAGCAGTACTTC	CASSQDFNTFYEQYF
TRBV7-9	NA	TRBD1	TRBJ1-6	TGTGCCAGCAGCTTAGTCTACGGGACAGATAATTCACCCCTCCACTTT	CASSLVYGTDNSPLHF
TRBV5-1	NA	NA	TRBJ2-5	TGCGCCAGCAGCTTGGGAAGAGAGACCCAGTACTTC	CASSLGRETQYF
TRBV6-2/TRBV6-3	NA	NA	TRBJ1-3	TGTGCCAGCAGTACCCCGTACCGCTCTGGAAACACCATATATTTT	CASSTPYRSGNTIYF
TRBV20-1	once	NA	TRBJ2-7	TGCAGTGCTAGTGAGGCGAGTAGGTCCTACGAGCAGTACTTC	CSASEASRSYEQYF
TRBV10-3	NA	NA	TRBJ1-2	TGTGCCATCAGTGTTTCTACGGCAGGGGAAAGAGGCTACACCTTC	CAISVSTAGERGYTF
TRBV30	NA	NA	TRBJ2-1	TGTGCCTGGAGTGGGAGGTCCACCCCGAACAATGAGCAGTTCTTC	CAWSGRSTPNNEQFF
TRBV6-5	few	NA	TRBJ2-5	TGTGCCAGCAGTCAACAGGGCCGATGGACCCAGTACTTC	CASSQQGRWTQYF
TRBV6-5	NA	TRBD1	TRBJ1-3	TGTGCCAGCAGTTACTCGGGCAGGGGGCTTGGAAACACCATATATTTT	CASSYSGRGLGNTIYF
TRBV30	NA	NA	TRBJ2-5	TGTGCCTGGACACTAGGCCAAGAGACCCAGTACTTC	CAWTLGQETQYF
TRBV9	NA	TRBD2	TRBJ2-3	TGTGCCAGCAGCGTAGGCGGGACTAGCCCAGATACGCAGTATTTT	CASSVGGTSPDTQYF
TRBV12-5	NA	TRBD2	TRBJ2-3	TGTGCTAGTGGTTTTACCCTAGCGGGGATCACAGATACGCAGTATTTT	CASGFTLAGITDTQYF
TRBV5-4	NA	NA	TRBJ2-1	TGTGCCAGCAGCCCCACCGGACTCACCCGGCGAGACAATGAGCAGTTCTTC	CASSPTGLTRRDNEQFF
TRBV9	NA	TRBD1	TRBJ1-3	TGTGCCAGCAGCCCTCAAGGGGGCAGCTCTGGAAACACCATATATTTT	CASSPQGGSSGNTIYF
TRBV7-9	NA	NA	TRBJ1-6	TGTGCCAGCAGCTTAGATCGCTCGGGCACCCTCCACTTT	CASSLDRSGTLHF
TRBV19	NA	NA	TRBJ2-3	TGTGCCAGTGCGGAACAAGATACGCAGTATTTT	CASAEQDTQYF
TRBV9	NA	TRBD2	TRBJ2-1	TGTGCCAGCAGCGTAGGGCTAGCGGGGGGGAGATACAATGAGCAGTTCTTC	CASSVGLAGGRYNEQFF
TRBV12-3/TRBV12-4	few	TRBD1	TRBJ1-2	TGTGCCAGCAGTTTACGACAGGGGGACGGCTACACCTTC	CASSLRQGDGYTF
TRBV15	NA	NA	TRBJ2-2	TGTGCCACCAGCAGAGTTGGGCAGACATTGAACACCGGGGAGCTGTTTTTT	CATSRVGQTLNTGELFF
TRBV9	NA	NA	TRBJ1-5	TGTGCCAGCAGCGTAGGGGGGGGCAATCAGCCCCAGCATTTT	CASSVGGGNQPQHF
TRBV9	NA	TRBD1	TRBJ1-1	TGTGCCAGCAGCTTGGGGACAGGGCGAACTGAAGCTTTCTTT	CASSLGTGRTEAFF
TRBV2	NA	TRBD1	TRBJ1-6	TGTGCCAGCAGTGAAGATCACAGGGGGTTCGGTTCACCCCTCCACTTT	CASSEDHRGFGSPLHF
TRBV7-9	NA	NA	TRBJ2-3	TGTGCCAGCAGCATAAAAAGCACAGATACGCAGTATTTT	CASSIKSTDTQYF
TRBV5-5	NA	NA	TRBJ1-6	TGTGCCAGCAGCTTGCAGGGTTATAATTCACCCCTCCACTTT	CASSLQGYNSPLHF
TRBV30	NA	NA	TRBJ1-2	TGTGCCTGGAGTGCCTCGTTTGGCGGTGGCTACACCTTC	CAWSASFGGGYTF
TRBV14	NA	NA	TRBJ1-1	TGTGCCAGCAGCCCGCTCGGGACATTCGGCACTGAAGCTTTCTTT	CASSPLGTFGTEAFF
TRBV29-1	NA	TRBD2	TRBJ2-7	TGCAGCGTTGGTGAAGGACTAGCGGGCGGTACCGAGCAGTACTTC	CSVGEGLAGGTEQYF
TRBV18	once	NA	TRBJ2-7	TGTGCCAGCTCACCTGAAACTATGAGTCGCGAGCAGTACTTC	CASSPETMSREQYF
TRBV5-4	NA	NA	TRBJ1-2	TGTGCCAGCAGCTTGGACCCGGGTTATGGCTACACCTTC	CASSLDPGYGYTF
TRBV7-2	NA	TRBD1	TRBJ1-1	TGTGCCAGCAGCTTTCAGGGGGCGCTCACTGAAGCTTTCTTT	CASSFQGALTEAFF
TRBV10-1	few	NA	TRBJ1-1	TGCGCCAGCAGGCCCGGACAGACGAACACTGAAGCTTTCTTT	CASRPGQTNTEAFF
TRBV3-1/TRBV3-2	NA	TRBD1	TRBJ2-7	TGTGCCAGCAGCATAACCCAAACAGGGGGCGAGCAGTACTTC	CASSITQTGGEQYF
TRBV11-2	NA	NA	TRBJ1-4	TGTGCCAGCAGCACCGCTCGGGGGGTTGGAGAAAAACTGTTTTTT	CASSTARGVGEKLFF
TRBV10-3	NA	NA	TRBJ2-7	TGTGCCATCAGTGGTGAAAGACGCGGTGGCGAGCAGTACTTC	CAISGERRGGEQYF
TRBV7-9	NA	TRBD1	TRBJ1-3	TGTGCCAGCAGCTTAGGGGACAGGGGCGGAAACACCATATATTTT	CASSLGDRGGNTIYF
TRBV19	NA	NA	TRBJ1-1	TGTGCCAGTAGTTGGGGGCACGGGACTGAAGCTTTCTTT	CASSWGHGTEAFF
TRBV6-5	once	NA	TRBJ2-3	TGTGCCAGCAGCCAAAGCTTCCTCACAGATACGCAGTATTTT	CASSQSFLTDTQYF
TRBV10-3	NA	TRBD1	TRBJ1-5	TGTGCCAGTAGGACAGGGGAGAGCAATCAGCCCCAGCATTTT	CASRTGESNQPQHF
TRBV5-4	NA	NA	TRBJ2-5	TGTGCCAGCAGCTCCTCCATAACGGACCATCTAGAGACCCAGTACTTC	CASSSSITDHLETQYF
TRBV10-1	few	TRBD1	TRBJ2-7	TGCGCCAGCAGCGACAGGGAAGGCGACGAGCAGTACTTC	CASSDREGDEQYF
TRBV7-9	NA	TRBD1	TRBJ2-5	TGTGCCAGCAGCTATACGACGGGACAGAAAGAGACCCAGTACTTC	CASSYTTGQKETQYF
TRBV15	NA	NA	TRBJ1-2	TGTGCCACCAGCAGAGATGCAGGGCTCTATGGCTACACCTTC	CATSRDAGLYGYTF
TRBV15	NA	NA	TRBJ2-7	TGTGCCACCAGCAGGTACGGGGGCGAGCAGTACTTC	CATSRYGGEQYF
TRBV20-1	NA	TRBD2	TRBJ2-5	TGCAGTGCTAGTTCCGGGGGGGGTGGCAAAGAGACCCAGTACTTC	CSASSGGGGKETQYF
TRBV6-5	NA	NA	TRBJ2-2	TGTGCCAGCAGCTCCGGACCAACCAATACCGGGGAGCTGTTTTTT	CASSSGPTNTGELFF
TRBV5-1	once	TRBD2	TRBJ2-3	TGCGCCAGCAGCTTGTGGGGGACTAGCGGGAAAACTAGCACAGATACGCAGTATTTT	CASSLWGTSGKTSTDTQYF
TRBV4-1	NA	TRBD2	TRBJ2-2	TGCGCCAGCAGCCAAGATAGCGGGGCTACCGGGGAGCTGTTTTTT	CASSQDSGATGELFF